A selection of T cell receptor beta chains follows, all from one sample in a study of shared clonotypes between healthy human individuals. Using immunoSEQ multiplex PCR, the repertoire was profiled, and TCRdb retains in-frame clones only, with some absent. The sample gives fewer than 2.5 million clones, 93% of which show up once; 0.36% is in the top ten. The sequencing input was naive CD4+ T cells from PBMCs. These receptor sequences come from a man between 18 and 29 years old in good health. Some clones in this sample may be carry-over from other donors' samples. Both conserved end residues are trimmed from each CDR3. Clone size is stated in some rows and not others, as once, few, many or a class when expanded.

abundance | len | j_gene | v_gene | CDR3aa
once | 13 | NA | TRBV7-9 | ASSLDGGSSYEQY
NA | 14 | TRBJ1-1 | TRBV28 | ASSSGGADGVAEAF
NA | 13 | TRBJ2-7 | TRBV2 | ASSDQQGGSYEQY
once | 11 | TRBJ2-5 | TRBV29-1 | SVEGRLQETQY
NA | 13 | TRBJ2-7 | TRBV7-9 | ASSLARGNLDEQY
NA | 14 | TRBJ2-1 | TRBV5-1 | ASSVRLAGGGSEQF
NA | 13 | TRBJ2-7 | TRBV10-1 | ASSETGTGTYEQY
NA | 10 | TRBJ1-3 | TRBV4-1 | ASSSTTRTIY
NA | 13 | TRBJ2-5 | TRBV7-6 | ASSFTGAGQETQY
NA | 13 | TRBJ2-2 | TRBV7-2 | ASSLGGRITGELF
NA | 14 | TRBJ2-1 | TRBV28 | ASSSGGTSGRNEQF
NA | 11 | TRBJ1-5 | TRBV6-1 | ASSPDQIGPQH
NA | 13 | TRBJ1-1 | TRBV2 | ASSESEQGNTEAF
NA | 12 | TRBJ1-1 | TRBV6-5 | ASIRDNKGPEAF
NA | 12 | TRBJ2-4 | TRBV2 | ASSLALAKNIQY
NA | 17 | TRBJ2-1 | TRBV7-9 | ASRKNPRDTLSSYNEQF
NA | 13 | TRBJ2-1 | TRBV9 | ASSVDGGSHNEQF
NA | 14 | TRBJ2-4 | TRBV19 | ASSSGQGVAKNIQY
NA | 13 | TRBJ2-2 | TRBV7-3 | ASSLLGRNTGELF
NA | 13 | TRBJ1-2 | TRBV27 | ASSSPHLGGYGYT
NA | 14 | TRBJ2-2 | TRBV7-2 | ASSYDRLANTGELF
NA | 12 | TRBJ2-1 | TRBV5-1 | ASSSTSGRNEQF
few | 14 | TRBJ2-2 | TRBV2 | ASSEVSGVHTGELF
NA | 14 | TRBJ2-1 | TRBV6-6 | ASSYSAGAWVNEQF
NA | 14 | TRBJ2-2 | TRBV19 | ASTAGTGWNTGELF
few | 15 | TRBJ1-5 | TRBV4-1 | ASSHSPGQGSNQPQH
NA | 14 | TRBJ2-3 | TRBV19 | ASSSPRDLSTDTQY
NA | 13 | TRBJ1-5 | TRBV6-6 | ASSYRGYSNQPQH
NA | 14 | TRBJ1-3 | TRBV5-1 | ASSLVVGNSGNTIY
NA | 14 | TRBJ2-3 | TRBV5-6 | ASSRRPTSFTDTQY
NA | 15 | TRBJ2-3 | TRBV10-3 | AISAGTSRTYTDTQY
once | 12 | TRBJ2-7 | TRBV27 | ASPHGQGLYEQY
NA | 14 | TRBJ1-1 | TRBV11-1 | ASSLGGGWDPVEAF
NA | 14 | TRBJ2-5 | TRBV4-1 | ASSQVGLAGRETQY
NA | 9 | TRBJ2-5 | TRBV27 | ASSLGETQY
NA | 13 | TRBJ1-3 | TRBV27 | ASSLKGQGFHTIY
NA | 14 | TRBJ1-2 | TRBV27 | ASHPATLRGNYGYT
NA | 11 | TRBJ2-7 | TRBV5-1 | ASSQRTGGEQY
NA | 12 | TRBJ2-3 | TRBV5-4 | ASRLAGETDTQY
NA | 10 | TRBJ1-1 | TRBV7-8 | ASSTRSTEAF
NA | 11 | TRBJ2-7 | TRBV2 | ASSESAVHEQY
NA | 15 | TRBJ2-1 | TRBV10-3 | AIAAGSSGVEKYEQF